These 6 T cell receptor beta chains were all obtained from the same sample, sequenced in a study of T-cell reconstitution after alpha-beta-depleted transplantation in children. Unique molecular identifiers were used to barcode this TCRbeta library. MiXCR was run by TCRdb on the PCR reads, yielding one entry per CDR3 protein. The sample lists about 310,000 distinct CDR3 sequences; around 25% were seen once. The sequences come from PBMCs, mostly from graft donor cells, collected 180 days after TCRalphabeta/CD19-depleted stem cell transplant. Receptors originate from a male patient between 10 and 17 years old who had a stem cell transplant for acute lymphoblastic leukemia, so the T cells may come from the graft donor.

This chain connects TRBV13 to TRBJ2-5; TRBD2 matches 10 bases. The J segment lost 4 bases and the V segment lost 3 bases, leaving 14 bases of the junction unmatched. Germline V lookup: CDR1 PRHDT, CDR2 FYEKMQ (reference sequence). This CDR3 comprises 18 residues. This chain's CDR3 is CASSFSGTSVHWRETQYF. The CDR3 DNA reads TGTGCCAGCAGCTTTTCCGGGACTAGCGTACACTGGAGAGAGACCCAGTACTTC.

This clonotype was seen only a few times. The rearrangement uses TRBV20-1 and TRBJ2-1; TRBD2 might be the D (5 bases). This CDR3 has 17 residues. Deletions cut 0 bases from V and 0 bases from J, with 15 bases between. Germline V CDR1 and CDR2: DFQATT, SNEGSKA (reference sequence). This chain's CDR3 is CSARDSAIASSYNEQFF. CDR3 nucleotide sequence: TGCAGTGCTAGAGATTCGGCAATAGCGAGCTCCTACAATGAGCAGTTCTTC.

This clonotype was picked up a small number of times. This chain links TRBV7-9 with TRBJ2-4; the match to TRBD1 covers 7 bases. CDR1 is SEHNR and CDR2 is FQNEAQ in the germline V gene (reference sequence). V lost 1 base to trimming and J lost 6 bases; unmatched junction nucleotides: 3. The CDR3 extends over 14 amino acids. Here the CDR3 DNA reads TGTGCCAGCAGCTTAGAGGGACAGCTAAACATTCAGTACTTC. This gives the protein CASSLEGQLNIQYF.

The chain joins TRBV7-2 to TRBJ2-1; 9 bases fit TRBD2. After removal of 5 bases from V and 1 base from J, the junction contained 3 bases not matched to a gene. This CDR3 spans 15 amino acids. Germline V lookup: CDR1 SGHTA, CDR2 FQGNSA. The CDR3: CASSRTSVSYNEQFF. In DNA form, the CDR3 reads TGTGCCAGCAGCCGGACTAGCGTATCCTACAATGAGCAGTTCTTC.

The chain links TRBV7-9 to TRBJ2-2; TRBD2 is a possible D gene (7 bases). Germline V lookup: CDR1 SEHNR, CDR2 FQNEAQ (reference sequence). The CDR3 runs 14 residues. V lost 5 bases and J 6 bases, leaving 13 bases between the germline ends. The CDR3 DNA is TGTGCCAGCAGCCGAAAGGGGGGGCCCGGGGAGCTGTTTTTT. Protein product: CASSRKGGPGELFF.

The table lists this clonotype with a few counts. The gene calls are TRBV6-1 and TRBJ2-1; perhaps TRBD2 as D (6 bases). V was trimmed by 6 bases and J by 4 bases, leaving 16 bases between them. The length of the CDR3 is 15 residues. Germline V gene data show CDR1 as MNHNS and CDR2 as SASEGT. CDR3 DNA: TGTGCCAGCAGCCCCCGACTAGGAGGATACAATGAGCAGTTCTTC. It specifies CASSPRLGGYNEQFF.